These 2 T cell receptor beta chains were sequenced from one sample in a study of cytomegalovirus exposure and HLA in healthy donors. The PCR was carried out with 60 Vbeta primers and 13 Jbeta primers. Assay: immunoSEQ multiplex PCR; the TCRdb copy retains only in-frame clones and omits some. The table records around 170,000 clones, about 65% of them present only once. Material: PBMCs. The receptors stem from a girl aged 10-17 years in good health and CMV-seronegative.

The V gene is TRBV4-1, the J gene TRBJ1-1; D remains unclear. V was cut by 0 bases and J by 0 bases, with 8 bases left in between. Germline V gene lookup returns CDR1 MGHRA and CDR2 YSYEKL. This CDR3 spans 15 amino acids. The CDR3 here is CASSQDADLNTEAFF. The CDR3 region has the DNA TGCGCCAGCAGCCAAGATGCGGACTTGAACACTGAAGCTTTCTTT.

The rearrangement links TRBV18 to TRBJ1-1; TRBD1 is a possible D gene (5 bases). The V end lost 6 bases, the J end lost 1 base, and 12 bases lay between the germline ends. Germline lookup yields CDR1 KGHSH and CDR2 LQKENI. This CDR3 has 14 amino acids. The CDR3 sequence is CASSLDSQNTEAFF. DNA of the CDR3: TGTGCCAGCTCCCTCGACAGCCAGAACACTGAAGCTTTCTTT.